This TCR beta chain was found in a study of a mutant IDH1 vaccine in newly diagnosed glioma (dated by TCRdb to the early 2020s). With respect to the entire study: Vaccination began 4-6 weeks after radiotherapy alone, or alongside temozolomide cycles in the chemotherapy-containing groups. Visit V12 was the week-35 safety follow-up and visit V13 was the week-47 end of study. For exploratory analyses, fewer than 30 treated patients had longitudinal TCRB deep sequencing done wherever samples were available. Peripheral blood was drawn at six visits: V03 (baseline), V05, V07, V10, V12 and V13. Of the 25 to 35 treated patients, 62.5% were male and approximately 40% were female, and a mean age of around 40 years was recorded. Before enrollment, most patients had been given radiochemotherapy with temozolomide as standard therapy, while the rest had received either radiotherapy alone or temozolomide alone. What the authors observed across the whole study: No apparent relationship was observed between pseudoprogression and alterations in the top peripheral T cell clonotypes detected by TCRB sequencing. Immune responses induced by the vaccine were seen in over 90% of patients across multiple MHC alleles. It was noted by the authors that analyses of patient blood samples could not be reproduced owing to sample limitations. Availability determined which PBMC samples were chosen for TCRB deep sequencing.

The CDR3 measures 13 amino acids from cysteine to phenylalanine. The sequence is cut down to CDR3 DNA, 39 bases in frame from base 1. The germline V gene sets CDR1 to SGHRS and CDR2 to YFSETQ. The V and J ends are trimmed by 0 bases and 5 bases, leaving 5 bases between them. The meaning of the sample's time point label: week 35, safety follow-up. Each vaccine dose was 300 ug of a 20-mer mutant IDH1 peptide in Montanide, given subcutaneously with topical imiquimod. Patients received eight vaccinations in weeks 1, 3, 5, 7, 11, 15, 19 and 23, corresponding to visits V03 through V10. Newly diagnosed WHO grade 3 or 4 IDH1-mutant astrocytomas showing loss of nuclear ATRX were present in the donors. The samples were drawn from NOA16, a multicentre, single-arm, open-label phase I trial in Germany that tested a mutant IDH1 peptide vaccine in humans for the first time. Genomic DNA for TCRB sequencing was isolated from EDTA blood with the DNeasy Blood and Tissue Kit.

The method behind the library was the immunoSEQ multiplex PCR assay. Following the manufacturer's protocol, the hsTCRB Kit was used to amplify rearranged TCR beta chain sequences. TCRB libraries were sequenced on an Illumina MiSeq. In the authors' own workflow: The proprietary platform of the kit vendor was used for demultiplexing, trimming and gene mapping. In its TCRdb copy, this immuneACCESS table keeps in-frame sequences only and misses some clones. Where compared with another copy, unresolved V genes explain less than half of these, and the others have no known cause. From that table come the V and J calls and clone size; the DNA was used to work out D and trimming. The sample table holds 30,000 or so clones, of which roughly four fifths were seen once. The ten largest make up around 6.8% of the sample. This clone was counted a single time. This receptor's antigen is unknown. No much larger clone exists at a distance of one base, and base qualities are not known.

In this chain, TRBV5-1 is recombined with TRBJ1-4; no D gene is confidently identified. This sequence originates from a woman aged 18 to 35 with glioma. Sample: PBMCs, taken from a glioma patient whose treatment included an IDH1 peptide vaccine. The CDR3 loop reads CASSLVGNEKLFF. The base sequence is TGCGCCAGCAGCTTGGTGGGGAATGAAAAACTGTTTTTT.